This T cell receptor beta chain stems from a study of prognosis after radiotherapy for stage I lung cancer (dated by TCRdb to the early 2020s). Turning to the overall study: Between early 2018 and early 2019, under 20 patients with stage I NSCLC were enrolled in Nanjing, China. About five patients had oligometastatic NSCLC after surgical resection of the primary tumor, and around 13 had newly diagnosed primary stage I lung tumors. Every patient was regarded as medically inoperable, because of comorbidities in about 12 cases and refusal of surgery in roughly 7 cases. The cohort comprised roughly 12 men and about six women with a median age of around 70 years, ranging from roughly 50 to 84 years. Tumor histology was squamous cell carcinoma in over 5 patients and adenocarcinoma in more than 10. SBRT was given in 3 to 5 fractions with a biologically effective dose of at least 100 Gy, using image-guided IMRT or VMAT. Concurrent therapy was not administered to any patient alongside SBRT. After SBRT, distant metastases developed in about 20% of the 19 patients at a median of around 7 months, while the remaining 15 patients had no significant progression. This study profiled peripheral blood TCR beta repertoires from stage I NSCLC patients before and after stereotactic body radiotherapy and linked the repertoires to distant failure. The study sequenced 38 blood samples from some 20 patients, one before and one after SBRT per patient. What the work shows at the level of the full study, not this receptor alone: Post-SBRT Shannon entropy and its change from baseline were lower in patients who developed distant metastases; baseline Shannon entropy was not associated with metastases. No adjustment for multiple comparisons was applied to any of the reported P values. Limitations of the study included a small cohort and short follow-up, and the study findings need independent validation. TRBV and TRBJ usage frequencies reportedly varied with metastasis status, involving two V genes at baseline and fewer than 10 V and two J genes after SBRT. No determination of tumor specificity was made for expanded TCR clones. Unique TCR clone counts fell after SBRT (median 10,088 before versus roughly 6,900 after; Wilcoxon paired P=0.011).

A history of other malignancies or of prior chemotherapy or radiotherapy was absent in all patients, and node-negative disease was shown on CT and PET/CT in all patients. Six milliliters of peripheral venous blood were drawn into EDTA tubes at each of two time points. Ficoll-Paque Plus density-gradient centrifugation was used to isolate PBMCs. Immediately after collection, samples were stored at -80 degrees C until analysis. The CDR3 starts with the cysteine, ends with the phenylalanine, and has 15 residues. Solely the CDR3 DNA is kept, with 45 bases framed from the first base. V loses 1 base, J loses 4 bases, and the germline ends lie 13 bases apart. Based on the germline V gene (reference sequence), the CDR1 and CDR2 sequences are LGHDT and YNNKEL. Two rounds of multiplex PCR were used to amplify the TCR beta CDR3 region from genomic DNA. The first PCR round used primers specific to each TRBV and TRBJ gene, and the primer sequences were filed in Chinese patent CN105087789A. Universal primers were used in the second PCR round. The Roche High Pure PCR Template Preparation Kit was used to extract genomic DNA from the frozen PBMCs. Libraries were sequenced paired-end with 151 bp reads on an Illumina HiSeq 3000. On the study's bioinformatics: CutAdapt was used to remove raw reads lacking the multiplex PCR primer sequences. High-quality paired reads were merged into contigs with PEAR. By alignment to reference sequences, MiXCR assigned TRB V, D and J gene segments to each contig. CDR3 sequences were clustered by base quality and sequence similarity to remove sequencing errors. Diversity was measured as Shannon entropy normalized by the natural log of productive TCR sequence number. Clonality was defined as one minus Shannon entropy divided by the natural log of the number of unique clonotypes. The Youden index of ROC curves was used to select progression-free survival cut-offs for repertoire metrics, and analyses were performed in R 3.5.3. The public reads were run again by TCRdb, first through fastp at Q25 and then through MiXCR, and only productive beta chains were kept. Merged by CDR3 protein, the rows form single entries marked with the most common genes and DNA. TCRdb's processing, not the authors' own work, is the source of the V and J calls. The sample contains roughly 13,000 distinct CDR3 sequences, 30% of them found a single time. The ten largest clones capture around an eighth of the sample.

This clonotype was observed at least ten times. Its antigen is not yet known. Base qualities were left out, and no much larger clone turns up one base away. This TCR came from a donor aged 50 or older with non-small cell lung cancer. This chain is built from TRBV3-1 and TRBJ1-1, and perhaps TRBD1 as D gene, on 5 matching bases. This material consisted of PBMCs, taken before or after stereotactic body radiation therapy (not recorded which). The CDR3 sequence is CASSQGGGMSTEAFF. The bases read TGTGCCAGCAGCCAAGGGGGGGGTATGAGCACTGAAGCTTTCTTT.